This is a list of T cell receptor beta chains from one sample in a study of T cell repertoires in cytomegalovirus infection. In TCRdb, the reads were re-called with MiXCR into one record per CDR3 protein. The sample lists 150,000 to 200,000 distinct CDR3 sequences, 17% occurring once. The sequenced material came from CD8+ T cells from PBMCs. These receptor sequences come from a human donor in good health (CMV status not recorded). Some clones in this sample may be carry-over from other donors' samples. The CDR3 runs from the conserved cysteine through the conserved F or W. D genes are given only for firm matches. Clone size is not always given. Where it is, it says once, few, many or a class for expanded clones.

few	NA	TRBJ1-5	TRBV5-1	CASSLEYRSTQPQHF	TGCGCCAGCAGCTTGGAATACAGATCGACCCAGCCCCAGCATTTT
few	NA	TRBJ2-2	TRBV29-1	CSVEDLEGANTGELFF	TGCAGCGTTGAAGATCTTGAGGGGGCGAACACCGGGGAGCTGTTTTTT
NA	TRBD1	TRBJ2-5	TRBV29-1	CSVARGRETQYF	TGCAGCGTTGCGAGGGGGCGGGAGACCCAGTACTTC
NA	TRBD1	TRBJ2-1	TRBV6-2/TRBV6-3	CASRTGVEQFF	TGTGCCAGCAGGACAGGGGTCGAGCAGTTCTTC
many	NA	TRBJ1-2	TRBV7-9	CASSLYGNYGYTF	TGTGCCAGCAGCTTATACGGGAACTATGGCTACACCTTC
few	NA	TRBJ2-3	TRBV7-8	CASSPSPLDTQYF	TGTGCCAGCAGCCCCAGTCCCCTGGATACGCAGTATTTT
few	NA	TRBJ1-1	TRBV27	CASRAGNTEAFF	TGTGCCAGCCGCGCAGGTAACACTGAAGCTTTCTTT
few	TRBD2	TRBJ2-1	TRBV19	CASSWTSGGGYEQFF	TGTGCCAGTAGTTGGACTAGCGGGGGAGGATATGAGCAGTTCTTC
NA	NA	TRBJ1-3	TRBV6-1	CASSGPSSGNTIYF	TGTGCCAGCAGTGGGCCCAGCTCTGGAAACACCATATATTTT
NA	TRBD2	TRBJ2-1	TRBV11-2	CAIAGAYNEQFF	TGTGCCATAGCGGGGGCCTACAATGAGCAGTTCTTC
few	TRBD1	TRBJ2-5	TRBV7-9	CASSLGGQGKETQYF	TGTGCCAGCAGCTTAGGTGGACAGGGGAAAGAGACCCAGTACTTC
NA	NA	TRBJ2-7	TRBV4-3	CASSQAGGPYEQYF	TGCGCCAGCAGCCAAGCGGGCGGACCCTACGAGCAGTACTTC
NA	NA	TRBJ1-6	TRBV29-1	CSVAEDGSYNSPLHF	TGCAGCGTGGCGGAGGACGGCTCCTATAATTCACCCCTCCACTTT
NA	TRBD2	TRBJ2-7	TRBV29-1	CSVAALTSGSSYEQYF	TGCAGCGTCGCGGCTTTGACTAGCGGTAGCTCCTACGAGCAGTACTTC
NA	NA	TRBJ1-1	TRBV7-2	CASSLGGVRGRNTEAFF	TGTGCCAGCAGCTTAGGAGGGGTAAGGGGACGGAACACTGAAGCTTTCTTT
few	TRBD1	TRBJ1-1	TRBV2	CASRDRGWTEAFF	TGTGCCAGCAGAGACAGGGGGTGGACTGAAGCTTTCTTT
few	TRBD1	TRBJ2-7	TRBV14	CASSQATGGNEQYF	TGTGCCAGCAGCCAAGCAACAGGGGGCAACGAGCAGTACTTC
few	NA	TRBJ1-5	TRBV28	CASTTLKTGTAMDQPQHF	TGTGCCAGCACCACCCTAAAGACAGGAACAGCCATGGATCAGCCCCAGCATTTT
few	NA	TRBJ1-5	TRBV12-3/TRBV12-4	CASSWTPGQPQHF	TGTGCCAGCAGTTGGACCCCGGGGCAGCCCCAGCATTTT
few	TRBD1	TRBJ1-4	TRBV7-2	CASSLVGTAKEKLFF	TGTGCCAGCAGCTTAGTCGGGACAGCCAAAGAAAAACTGTTTTTT
few	NA	TRBJ2-7	TRBV14	CASSQDSSGSSGYEQYF	TGTGCCAGCAGCCAAGACTCTTCAGGGTCCAGCGGGTACGAGCAGTACTTC
NA	NA	TRBJ2-1	TRBV28	CASSLAGLGNEQFF	TGTGCCAGCAGTTTGGCGGGCCTGGGCAATGAGCAGTTCTTC
NA	NA	TRBJ2-7	TRBV7-9	CASSLGKEEQYF	TGTGCCAGCAGCTTAGGGAAGGAGGAGCAGTACTTC
few	TRBD1	TRBJ1-6	TRBV20-1	CSASPGQGNPPLHF	TGCAGTGCTAGCCCCGGACAGGGGAATCCACCCCTCCACTTT
few	NA	TRBJ2-3	TRBV4-1	CASSPTRVSTDTQYF	TGCGCCAGCAGCCCCACCAGGGTTTCCACAGATACGCAGTATTTT
few	TRBD2	TRBJ2-7	TRBV7-6	CASSLETAGVYEQYF	TGTGCCAGCAGCTTAGAAACAGCGGGAGTTTACGAGCAGTACTTC
NA	NA	TRBJ2-2	TRBV19	CASNQPGAGELFF	TGTGCCAGTAACCAACCTGGAGCCGGGGAGCTGTTTTTT
few	NA	TRBJ2-7	TRBV6-2/TRBV6-3	CASGRRDAQYF	TGTGCCAGCGGGCGTCGAGACGCGCAGTACTTC
NA	NA	TRBJ2-2	TRBV7-3	CASSLSFRDSNTGELFF	TGTGCCAGCAGCTTAAGTTTCCGAGACAGTAACACCGGGGAGCTGTTTTTT
few	NA	TRBJ2-7	TRBV6-6	CASIHGWEQYF	TGTGCCAGCATCCACGGTTGGGAGCAGTACTTC
few	TRBD2	TRBJ2-7	TRBV28	CASSLYSGLAYEQYF	TGTGCCAGCAGTTTATATAGCGGGTTAGCCTACGAGCAGTACTTC
few	NA	TRBJ1-2	TRBV28	CASSPIQDNYGYTF	TGTGCCAGCAGCCCAATTCAGGATAACTATGGCTACACCTTC
few	TRBD1	TRBJ1-5	TRBV6-2/TRBV6-3	CASSPGQGGQPQHF	TGTGCCAGCAGTCCCGGACAGGGTGGACAGCCCCAGCATTTT
NA	NA	TRBJ1-3	TRBV29-1	CSVDRGVGGNTIYF	TGCAGCGTTGATAGGGGAGTGGGAGGAAACACCATATATTTT
few	TRBD1	TRBJ2-5	TRBV7-2	CASSLGLDRYIQETQYF	TGTGCCAGCAGCTTAGGGTTGGACAGGTACATCCAAGAGACCCAGTACTTC